One and the same sample provided the 20 T cell receptor beta chains below, sequenced in a study of CD4 and CD8 cells across lung adenocarcinoma regions. MiXCR, run by TCRdb on the PCR reads, gives a single entry per CDR3 protein. The sample has about 16,000 distinct CDR3 sequences, 45% to 70% seen once. Source material: CD8+ T cells from the center of a lung tumor. The source of these receptors is a female donor with lung adenocarcinoma. The CD4 and CD8 labels of this study may be unreliable.

On this clonotype itself: The junction differs from germline at one of its ends, possibly a read error. This rearrangement joins TRBV27 to TRBJ2-3; D is perhaps TRBD1 or TRBD2 (6 bases each). CDR1 is MNHEY and CDR2 is SMNVEV in the germline V gene (reference sequence). CDR3 length equals 15 residues. The CDR3 DNA sequence: TGTGCCAGCAGTTTGGGACTGGGGGCCAAAGATACTCAGTACTTT. The encoded protein is CASSLGLGAKDTQYF.

The V and J genes are TRBV6-4 and TRBJ1-2; tentative D call: TRBD1 (5 bases). Germline assignment: CDR1 MRHNA and CDR2 SNTAGT. Trimming stripped 5 bases from V and 2 bases from J, with 12 bases between. CDR3 length: 14 amino acids. The DNA for the CDR3 is TGTGCCAGCAGTCCGACAGTAGAGAACTATGGCTACACCTTC. It yields the protein CASSPTVENYGYTF.

Only a few counts were recorded for this clonotype. The chain's CDR3 is CASSERRTGRTGELFF. The CDR3 DNA follows: TGTGCCAGCAGTGAGAGACGGACAGGGAGGACCGGGGAGCTGTTTTTT. This chain connects TRBV6-1 to TRBJ2-2, with 8 bases fitting TRBD1. Trimming removed 3 bases from V and 5 bases from J; junction bases left unmatched: 8. Germline V gene lookup returns CDR1 MNHNS and CDR2 SASEGT. The length of the CDR3 is 16 residues.

The V gene is TRBV6-5, the J gene TRBJ2-5; D may be TRBD2 (6 bases). With the DNA end fitting TRBJ2-7 better, the J assignment may be wrong. CDR3 length: 16 amino acids. Germline CDR1 is MNHEY and CDR2 is SVGAGI. The CDR3 DNA is TGTGCCAGCAGTTACTCTGGCCTGGGACTCCCCTACGAGCAGTACTTC. Translating it yields CASSYSGLGLPYEQYF.

The chain carries TRBV6-1 and TRBJ2-4, with D tentatively TRBD1 (6 bases). V lost 1 base, J lost 13 bases, and 20 bases lay in between. The germline gives CDR1 MNHNS, CDR2 SASEGT. This CDR3 has 15 amino acids. The CDR3 DNA follows: TGTGCCAGCAGTGAAGTAGTGGGGGCCAAAAACACGCAGTACTTC. It is translated as CASSEVVGAKNTQYF.

To note about this clonotype: At one end the junction does not follow the germline gene, possibly because of a read error. The chain recombines TRBV10-1 with TRBJ2-4, with D tentatively TRBD2 (7 bases). Per germline, CDR1 WNHNN and CDR2 SYGVQD (reference sequence). The CDR3 has 17 residues. CDR3 nucleotide sequence: TGCGCCAGCTCCCGAGGGCTGGGTAGGGGGGGCACAGATATTCAGTACTTT. As protein: CASSRGLGRGGTDIQYF.

The genes are TRBV6-5 and TRBJ2-2; weak D call: TRBD2 (5 bases). The CDR3 runs to 15 residues. Germline V gives CDR1 MNHEY, CDR2 SVGAGI. The V gene lost 6 bases and the J gene lost 0 bases, with 11 bases spanning the gap. This CDR3 is CASRFSGTNTGELFF. In DNA, the CDR3 is TGTGCCAGCAGATTCTCCGGGACGAACACCGGGGAGCTGTTTTTT.

Notes on this clonotype: Relative to the germline gene, one junction end is altered; a read error may explain this. The chain is built from TRBV6-8 and TRBJ2-4, with D perhaps being TRBD1 or TRBD2 (5 bases each). The germline gives CDR1 MNHGY, CDR2 SAAAGT. The CDR3 totals 14 residues. The CDR3 here is CASTGTRAKDTQYF. CDR3 in DNA: TGCGCCAGCACGGGGACGCGAGCCAAAGACACTCAGTACTTC.

CDR3 nucleotide sequence: TGCAGTGCTAGAGATGGGGGACAGGCAAACAATGAGCAGTTCTTC. Amino acids: CSARDGGQANNEQFF. The chain carries TRBV20-1 and TRBJ2-1, with TRBD1 matching over 8 bases. In germline, CDR1 is DFQATT, CDR2 SNEGSKA (reference sequence). The CDR3 length is 15 residues. V shed 0 bases and J 5 bases; nucleotides not matched to a gene: 6.

This clonotype has a count of ten or more. A single base separates this from a much larger clone, so it may be a read error. The CDR3 DNA is TGTGCCAGCAGTGACAGGGGGTGGAACGAGCAGTTCTTC. Its translation is CASSDRGWNEQFF. V gene TRBV6-1 combines with J gene TRBJ2-1; TRBD1 agrees at 7 bases. CDR1 MNHNS and CDR2 SASEGT come from the germline V gene. The CDR3 extends over 13 amino acids. V dropped 3 bases and J dropped 10; count of bases not matched to a gene: 6.

The rearrangement joins TRBV12-3 or TRBV12-4 to TRBJ1-2, with D possibly TRBD1 on 5 matching bases. Trimming removed 1 base from V and 2 bases from J, with 14 bases in between. CDR3 length equals 16 residues. CDR3 loop: CASSLGDGGGNYGYTF. The CDR3 bases are TGTGCCAGCAGTTTAGGGGACGGCGGGGGGAACTATGGCTACACCTTC.

V gene TRBV6-1 combines with J gene TRBJ2-3; the match to TRBD1 covers 8 bases. Germline values: CDR1 MNHNS, CDR2 SASEGT. The J segment lost 5 bases and the V segment lost 8 bases, leaving 15 bases of the junction unmatched. CDR3 length equals 16 residues. DNA of the CDR3: TGTGCCAGCCGCGTCAGGGGGCACCGAGCCAAAGATACGCAGTATTTT. It encodes CASRVRGHRAKDTQYF.

CDR3 loop: CASRAGKKSGKNYNEQFF. CDR3 coding DNA: TGCGCCAGCAGAGCGGGAAAAAAGAGCGGGAAGAACTACAATGAGCAGTTCTTC. This chain connects TRBV10-2 to TRBJ2-1; 7 bases agree with TRBD2. This CDR3 spans 18 amino acids. Looked up from germline, CDR1 is WSHSY and CDR2 is SAAADI. V shed 6 bases and J 3 bases; nucleotides not matched to a gene: 17.

This clonotype was recorded a few times. The chain is built from TRBV3-1 and TRBJ2-3; TRBD2 agrees at 7 bases. The junction had 9 bases not matched to a gene; V was cut back by 1 base and J by 5 bases. This CDR3 contains 16 residues. Germline CDR1 and CDR2: LGHDT and YNNKEL (reference sequence). The CDR3 protein is CASSQAVRGGGDTQYF. In DNA form, the CDR3 reads TGTGCCAGCAGCCAAGCCGTTAGGGGCGGGGGAGATACGCAGTATTTT.

This clonotype is medium-sized in the sample. The V and J genes are TRBV6-1 and TRBJ2-3; TRBD2 aligns across 12 bases. The CDR3 contains 17 residues. V shed 5 bases, J shed 2 bases, and the junction held 8 bases outside the gene matches. Germline loops: CDR1 MNHNS, CDR2 SASEGT. The CDR3 DNA sequence: TGTGCCAGCAGTCGACGACTAGCGGGGGCTTTCACAGATACGCAGTATTTT. Its protein product is CASSRRLAGAFTDTQYF.

This clonotype has ten or more counts. This chain's CDR3 is CASSAGTGHEKLFF. CDR3 nucleotides: TGCGCCAGCAGTGCCGGGACAGGGCATGAAAAACTGTTTTTT. The rearrangement links TRBV10-1 to TRBJ1-4, with 9 bases matching TRBD1. The V segment lost 4 bases and the J segment 6 bases; nucleotides outside the gene matches: 3. The germline V gene has CDR1 WNHNN and CDR2 SYGVQD (reference sequence). The CDR3 totals 14 residues.

The chain has TRBV10-2 and TRBJ2-5; 12 positions match TRBD2. The J call is in doubt because the DNA end fits TRBJ2-7 better. This CDR3 is built from 15 residues. CDR1 is WSHSY and CDR2 is SAAADI in the germline V gene. CDR3 bases: TGCGCCAGCTACCCTAGCGGGAGGGTATCCTACGAGCAGTACTTC. Translation: CASYPSGRVSYEQYF.

This clonotype was counted ten times or more. The rearrangement links TRBV6-5 to TRBJ2-7, with 7 bases matching TRBD1. The CDR3 consists of 17 residues. J was trimmed by 0 bases and V by 0 bases; bases with no gene match: 8. The germline gives CDR1 MNHEY, CDR2 SVGAGI. CDR3 sequence (DNA): TGTGCCAGCAGTTACTCGCTAGGGGGCTATAGCTCCTACGAGCAGTACTTC. It specifies CASSYSLGGYSSYEQYF.

This chain uses TRBV7-2 with TRBJ2-1; tentative D call: TRBD1 (6 bases). The CDR3 totals 13 residues. V dropped 4 bases and J dropped 6 bases, with 10 bases sitting between them. CDR1 SGHTA and CDR2 FQGNSA come from the germline V gene. CDR3: CASSSPTGNEQFF. In DNA, the CDR3 is TGTGCCAGCAGCTCCCCGACAGGCAATGAGCAGTTCTTC.

This clonotype is labeled as medium-sized. V gene TRBV6-1 combines with J gene TRBJ2-5, with 8 nucleotides matching TRBD1. The DNA end is more similar to TRBJ2-7, so the J call may be wrong. The length of the CDR3 is 14 residues. Germline CDR1 reads MNHNS; CDR2 reads SASEGT. CDR3 residues: CASSRDRTPYEQYF. As DNA, the CDR3 is TGTGCCAGCAGCCGGGACAGGACCCCCTACGAGCAGTACTTC.